The 23 T cell receptor beta chains presented below share a single source sample, sequenced in a study of T-cell memory formation after mild COVID-19. TCRdb processed the 5' RACE reads anew with MiXCR; each CDR3 protein has one entry. The repertoire consists of roughly 600,000 distinct CDR3 sequences, with about a sixth occurring once and the leading ten covering about 12%. Sample: PBMCs or a T cell subset sorted from them (not recorded which). These receptors came from an adult woman who had mild COVID-19 (a few samples of this study predate the infection). Cell type and time point are not known.

The chain uses TRBV6-1 and TRBJ2-1; D ambiguous. The ends were cut back, 2 bases at V and 0 bases at J, with 8 bases in the middle. The CDR3 spans 15 residues. Germline V gene data show CDR1 as MNHNS and CDR2 as SASEGT. In DNA form, the CDR3 reads TGTGCCAGCAGTGAAATATCGAGCTCCTACAATGAGCAGTTCTTC. Its protein is CASSEISSSYNEQFF.

V and J are TRBV25-1 and TRBJ2-7; TRBD1 or TRBD2 may be the D gene (7 bases each). Trimming shortened V by 6 bases and J by 7 bases, and 16 bases separated the two germline ends. Per the germline V gene, CDR1 is MGHDK and CDR2 is SYGVNS. This CDR3 is 13 amino acids long. CDR3 DNA: TGTGCCAGCAGGTATCAGGGGGGGAGGGAGCAGTACTTC. Amino acids: CASRYQGGREQYF.

V and J are TRBV4-1 and TRBJ2-4, with D unclear. The CDR3 length is 17 residues. Germline V gene sequence: CDR1 MGHRA, CDR2 YSYEKL. The germline V and J ends were trimmed by 0 bases and 0 bases, with 12 bases remaining between them. In DNA, the CDR3 is TGCGCCAGCAGCCAAGATCGGGCAGATCTAGCCAAAAACATTCAGTACTTC. Protein: CASSQDRADLAKNIQYF.

This rearrangement joins TRBV24-1 to TRBJ1-2; D unresolved. V lost 1 base and J lost 2, with 7 bases in between. Germline V lookup: CDR1 KGHDR, CDR2 SFDVKD. The CDR3 loop spans 14 amino acids. In DNA, the CDR3 is TGTGCCACCAGTGATTTAGATGGGAACTATGGCTACACCTTC. It codes for CATSDLDGNYGYTF.

This clonotype appeared a few times. This sequence joins TRBV12-3 or TRBV12-4 and TRBJ2-3; 8 bases fit TRBD2. The CDR3 has 16 residues. Trimming removed 1 base from V and 3 bases from J; junction bases left unmatched: 6. CDR3 nucleotides: TGTGCCAGCAGTTTAGTCGGGGGGGTTGAGACAGATACGCAGTATTTT. It codes for CASSLVGGVETDTQYF.

The rearrangement uses TRBV13 and TRBJ2-5; 10 nucleotides match TRBD2. Germline-derived CDR1 and CDR2 are PRHDT and FYEKMQ (reference sequence). V lost 4 bases to trimming and J lost 6 bases; unmatched junction nucleotides: 5. The CDR3 runs to 14 residues. The CDR3 bases are TGTGCCAGCAGCTCTAGCGGGGGTTCGAAGACCCAGTACTTC. Translating gives CASSSSGGSKTQYF.

This rearrangement joins TRBV9 to TRBJ2-7; D is perhaps TRBD2 (5 bases). This CDR3 is 13 amino acids long. Trimming shortened V by 1 base and J by 5 bases, and 10 bases separated the two germline ends. Germline lookup yields CDR1 SGDLS and CDR2 YYNGEE. CDR3: CASSVSVGNEQYF. In DNA, the CDR3 is TGTGCCAGCAGCGTATCAGTCGGGAACGAGCAGTACTTC.

V gene TRBV10-3 combines with J gene TRBJ2-3; tentatively, D is TRBD1 (5 bases). V gave up 2 bases and J gave up 0 bases, with 9 bases separating them. Germline V CDR1 and CDR2: ENHRY, SYGVKD. This CDR3 contains 15 residues. The CDR3 nucleotides read TGTGCCATCAGTGAGGGGGCTTTCAGCACAGATACGCAGTATTTT. It is translated as CAISEGAFSTDTQYF.

This clonotype came up a few times. The rearrangement joins TRBV28 to TRBJ2-7; no reliable D call. The CDR3 runs to 13 residues. Trimming took 3 bases from V and 3 from J, leaving 9 bases between them. Germline V lookup: CDR1 MDHEN, CDR2 SYDVKM. The CDR3 region has the DNA TGTGCCAGCAGTTTGGGTTGGGGCTACGAGCAGTACTTC. It yields the protein CASSLGWGYEQYF.

The V call is TRBV12-3 or TRBV12-4, the J call TRBJ2-7, with 14 bases fitting TRBD2. The ends lost 5 bases at V and 3 bases at J; junction bases unmatched: 9. CDR3 length: 17 amino acids. The CDR3 DNA follows: TGTGCCAGCAGTCCGACTAGCGGGAGGGCTAGTCGCTACGAGCAGTACTTC. It codes for CASSPTSGRASRYEQYF.

This clonotype was seen more than once but under ten times. The chain combines TRBV20-1 with TRBJ2-2, with D perhaps assigned TRBD1 or TRBD2 (5 bases each). The CDR3 sequence is 12 residues long. CDR1 is DFQATT and CDR2 is SNEGSKA in the germline V gene (reference sequence). V dropped 1 base and J dropped 6 bases, with 6 bases sitting between them. CDR3 sequence reads: CSARGGAGELFF. For the CDR3, the DNA is TGCAGTGCTAGAGGAGGGGCCGGGGAGCTGTTTTTT.

As for this clonotype: This may stem from a read error, because a much larger clone lies one nucleotide away. The V and J genes are TRBV10-3 and TRBJ1-2, with 8 bases identical to TRBD1. CDR3 length equals 14 residues. Germline V gene sequence: CDR1 ENHRY, CDR2 SYGVKD. The CDR3 region has the DNA TGTGACATCAGCGGACAGGGAGGGGGCTATGGCTACACCTTC. This translates into CDISGQGGGYGYTF.

The chain has TRBV3-1 and TRBJ2-2; 10 nucleotides align to TRBD1. Germline assignment: CDR1 LGHDT and CDR2 YNNKEL (reference sequence). Losses at the gene ends were 7 bases for V and 3 bases for J; bases not matched to a gene: 8. This CDR3 spans 16 amino acids. DNA for the CDR3: TGTGCCAGCAACTTGGCCGGGACAGGGGACACCGGGGAGCTGTTTTTT. This translates into CASNLAGTGDTGELFF.

The chain uses TRBV19 and TRBJ1-1; D call uncertain. Trimming took 7 bases from V and 7 from J, leaving 16 bases between them. Per germline, CDR1 LNHDA and CDR2 SQIVND (reference sequence). The CDR3 contains 13 residues. CDR3 DNA sequence: TGTGCCAGTATCCCCCCGGGAGGACTTGAAGCTTTCTTT. Protein sequence: CASIPPGGLEAFF.

This clonotype has more than one count but fewer than ten. This chain joins TRBV7-2 and TRBJ2-3, with 8 bases lining up with TRBD2. Germline-derived CDR1 and CDR2 are SGHTA and FQGNSA. CDR3 length equals 16 residues. With 1 base clipped from V and 6 bases from J, the junction kept 9 bases outside the gene matches. DNA of the CDR3: TGTGCCAGCAGCTTAGTACTGCGCACGGGGGGGGATACGCAGTATTTT. Its translation is CASSLVLRTGGDTQYF.

This clonotype was detected a few times. V and J are TRBV5-4 and TRBJ2-1; tentatively, D is TRBD2 (5 bases). Germline assignment: CDR1 SGHNT and CDR2 YYREEE (reference sequence). Trimming left V 0 bases short and J 6 bases short, with 13 bases between. The CDR3 runs to 15 residues. The CDR3 DNA follows: TGTGCCAGCAGCTTGGTTCTAGCCGGTCGCAATGAGCAGTTCTTC. Translated, it gives CASSLVLAGRNEQFF.

J is TRBJ2-3 and V is TRBV27, with 12 nucleotides matching TRBD2. Germline V gene lookup returns CDR1 MNHEY and CDR2 SMNVEV (reference sequence). The J segment lost 6 bases and the V segment lost 2 bases, leaving 9 bases of the junction unmatched. This CDR3 comprises 17 residues. CDR3: CASSLLAGGQGPDTQYF. CDR3 DNA sequence: TGTGCCAGCAGTTTACTAGCGGGAGGGCAGGGTCCGGATACGCAGTATTTT.

This clonotype came up many times. The rearrangement links TRBV7-9 to TRBJ2-1; 10 bases are a match to TRBD2. J gave up 0 bases and V 5 bases, and 10 bases lay outside the gene matches. Germline assignment: CDR1 SEHNR and CDR2 FQNEAQ (reference sequence). CDR3 size: 18 residues. The CDR3 loop is CASSATSGVPSSYNEQFF. In DNA form, the CDR3 reads TGTGCCAGCAGCGCAACTAGCGGGGTTCCCAGCTCCTACAATGAGCAGTTCTTC.

This clonotype was detected a few times. The V and J genes are TRBV5-4 and TRBJ2-1; 7 positions match TRBD1. J gave up 2 bases and V 4 bases, and 9 bases lay outside the gene matches. This CDR3 has 16 amino acids. CDR1 and CDR2 from the germline V gene are SGHNT and YYREEE (reference sequence). The CDR3 region is CASSNTGTETYNEQFF. The CDR3 region has the DNA TGTGCCAGCAGCAACACCGGGACAGAAACCTACAATGAGCAGTTCTTC.

A few counts support this clonotype. V gene TRBV2 combines with J gene TRBJ2-1, with D possibly matching TRBD2 (5 bases). The CDR3 has 12 amino acids. The V gene's germline CDR1 is SNHLY and CDR2 FYNNEI. With 6 bases removed from V and 10 bases from J, the gap between germline ends came to 13 bases. In DNA form, the CDR3 reads TGTGCCAGCAGAAATTTTAGAGGGGAGCAGTTCTTC. As protein: CASRNFRGEQFF.

At least ten counts were recorded for this clonotype. V and J are TRBV14 and TRBJ1-1; D gene unclear. The CDR3 length is 12 residues. Trimming shortened V by 1 base and J by 4 bases, and 4 bases separated the two germline ends. CDR1 is SGHDN and CDR2 is FVKESK in the germline V gene. CDR3 coding DNA: TGTGCCAGCAGCCAAGTCCCCACTGAAGCTTTCTTT. Amino acids: CASSQVPTEAFF.

This clonotype appeared a few times. The chain has TRBV27 and TRBJ1-6, with 8 bases fitting TRBD1. This CDR3 is 16 amino acids long. The germline gives CDR1 MNHEY, CDR2 SMNVEV (reference sequence). Germline trimming cut 3 bases from V and 9 bases from J; bases unmatched to any gene: 10. Here the CDR3 reads CASSLYTGTGVSPLHF. CDR3 sequence (DNA): TGTGCCAGCAGTTTGTACACCGGGACAGGAGTTTCACCCCTCCACTTT.

This clonotype was picked up a small number of times. V and J are TRBV7-2 and TRBJ2-1, with TRBD1 identical over 9 bases. V gave up 0 bases and J gave up 3 bases; unmatched junction bases: 9. The V gene's germline CDR1 is SGHTA and CDR2 FQGNSA. The CDR3 has 18 amino acids. The CDR3 loop reads CASSLAYGSTGGYNEQFF. In DNA form, the CDR3 reads TGTGCCAGCAGCTTAGCATATGGATCGACAGGGGGCTACAATGAGCAGTTCTTC.